Shown below are 29 T cell receptor beta chains from a single sample sequenced in a study of technical replicates of blood from several donors. Sequenced by immunoSEQ multiplex PCR; TCRdb stores in-frame clones only, minus some. The table lists roughly 80,000 clones, 89% of them singletons. The source material was T cells isolated from PBMCs. The receptor source for this set is a human donor in good health.

The V call is TRBV4-3, the J call TRBJ1-4; TRBD1 matches 8 bases. The V gene's germline CDR1 is LGHNA and CDR2 YSLEER. The CDR3 has 16 residues. The junction had 7 bases not matched to a gene; V was cut back by 0 bases and J by 7 bases. The CDR3 DNA reads as TGCGCCAGCAGCCAAGAGGGCTGGACAGGGAGTGAAAAACTGTTTTTT. It is translated as CASSQEGWTGSEKLFF.

The rearrangement uses TRBV5-1 and TRBJ2-5; 9 bases fit TRBD1. Germline CDR1 and CDR2: SGHRS and YFSETQ. The CDR3 is 14 amino acids. J lost 5 bases, V lost 7 bases, and 9 bases had no gene match. The DNA of the CDR3 is TGCGCCAGCTATCCGACAGGGGGGTATGAGACCCAGTACTTC. It specifies CASYPTGGYETQYF.

The V and J genes are TRBV5-6 and TRBJ2-7; 9 bases are shared with TRBD2. The J segment lost 3 bases and the V segment lost 2 bases, leaving 6 bases of the junction unmatched. The CDR3 runs to 15 residues. Germline values: CDR1 SGHDT, CDR2 YYEEEE. CDR3 DNA sequence: TGTGCCAGCAGCTTCGACGGACTAGCGAGCTACGAGCAGTACTTC. It codes for CASSFDGLASYEQYF.

The V gene is TRBV27, the J gene TRBJ1-5; 8 bases map to TRBD1. The germline CDR1 and CDR2 sequences are MNHEY and SMNVEV (reference sequence). The CDR3 sequence is 17 residues long. J lost 5 bases, V lost 2 bases, and 11 bases had no gene match. CDR3 loop: CASSLRQGTGVDQPQHF. Written as DNA, the CDR3 is TGTGCCAGCAGTTTAAGACAGGGGACGGGCGTCGATCAGCCCCAGCATTTT.

This clone was seen a single time. The chain is built from TRBV12-5 and TRBJ1-4; 9 bases map to TRBD1. The CDR3 is made up of 14 amino acids. V lost 1 base, J lost 8 bases, and 2 bases stayed unmatched. Per the germline V gene, CDR1 is LGHNT and CDR2 is FRNRAP. The CDR3 coding sequence is TGTGCTAGTGGTTTGGGACAGGGGGAGGAAAAACTGTTTTTT. Translated: CASGLGQGEEKLFF.

The V call is TRBV9, the J call TRBJ2-7, with D possibly TRBD2 on 7 matching bases. The V gene lost 1 base and the J gene lost 4 bases, with 12 bases spanning the gap. The CDR3 has 14 residues. Germline V gene data show CDR1 as SGDLS and CDR2 as YYNGEE. CDR3 in amino acids: CASSVQEGGYEQYF. CDR3 DNA: TGTGCCAGCAGCGTACAGGAGGGGGGGTACGAGCAGTACTTC.

J is TRBJ2-7 and V is TRBV2, with no clear D. Germline V gives CDR1 SNHLY, CDR2 FYNNEI. V dropped 9 bases and J dropped 3 bases, with 12 bases sitting between them. The CDR3 has 12 amino acids. CDR3 amino acids: CASFNSFYEQYF. DNA of the CDR3: TGTGCCAGTTTTAACAGTTTCTACGAGCAGTACTTC.

V and J are TRBV15 and TRBJ2-1; D unresolved. With 1 base removed from V and 2 bases from J, the gap between germline ends came to 9 bases. The CDR3 consists of 15 residues. Looked up from germline, CDR1 is LNHNV and CDR2 is YYDKDF (reference sequence). The CDR3 is CATSRGRSAYNEQFF. DNA for the CDR3: TGTGCCACCAGCAGAGGTCGGTCCGCCTACAATGAGCAGTTCTTC. The full variable domain, its missing parts supplied by reference TRBV15 and TRBJ2-1, is DAMVIQNPRYQVTQFGKPVTLSCSQTLNHNVMYWYQQKSSQAPKLLFHYYDKDFNNEADTPDNFQSRRPNTSFCFLDIRSPGLGDTAMYLCATSRGRSAYNEQFFGPGTRLTVL.

The chain recombines TRBV18 with TRBJ2-7, with 9 bases identical to TRBD2. The CDR3 consists of 15 residues. The germline V gene encodes CDR1 KGHSH and CDR2 LQKENI. V trimming: 5 bases; J trimming: 5 bases; junction bases outside the gene matches: 10. The CDR3, as DNA: TGTGCCAGCTCAATCGGAGCGGGAGGATTTAACGAGCAGTACTTC. It is translated as CASSIGAGGFNEQYF.

The rearrangement joins TRBV7-6 to TRBJ2-1; 9 nucleotides agree with TRBD1. From germline, CDR1 is SGHVS and CDR2 FNYEAQ. This CDR3 comprises 15 residues. With V trimmed by 5 bases and J by 7 bases, 9 bases remained unmatched. The DNA for the CDR3 is TGTGCCAGCAGCCCTTACCGGGACAGGGTTAATGAGCAGTTCTTC. Translation: CASSPYRDRVNEQFF.

The V gene is TRBV13, the J gene TRBJ2-5; D may be TRBD2 (6 bases). CDR1 and CDR2 (germline): PRHDT, FYEKMQ (reference sequence). This CDR3 contains 12 residues. The V end was cut by 5 bases, the J end by 5 bases, with 9 bases between. The CDR3 is CASSRGRETQYF. The CDR3 DNA is TGTGCCAGCAGCAGAGGGAGGGAGACCCAGTACTTC.

This chain uses TRBV28 with TRBJ1-2; TRBD1 might be the D (5 bases). The germline V and J ends were trimmed by 6 bases and 7 bases, with 18 bases remaining between them. Germline CDR1 and CDR2: MDHEN and SYDVKM. This CDR3 contains 14 residues. In nucleotides, the CDR3 is TGTGCCAGCAGCTCCTGGGTGGGGCGGCCTGGCTACACCTTC. Its protein product is CASSSWVGRPGYTF.

The chain links TRBV7-3 to TRBJ1-1; D not resolved. The CDR3 is 13 amino acids. V dropped 2 bases and J dropped 0 bases, with 4 bases sitting between them. Germline CDR1 is SGHTA and CDR2 is FQGTGA. CDR3 coding DNA: TGTGCCAGCAGCTTACACTTGAACACTGAAGCTTTCTTT. Amino acids: CASSLHLNTEAFF.

J is TRBJ1-1 and V is TRBV10-2, with D perhaps matching TRBD1 (6 bases). Germline CDR1 is WSHSY and CDR2 is SAAADI. The V end lost 7 bases, the J end lost 1 base, and 16 bases lay between the germline ends. The CDR3 has 15 amino acids. CDR3 nucleotides: TGCGCCAGCATCCTGCAGGGGACCCCGAACACTGAAGCTTTCTTT. Protein sequence: CASILQGTPNTEAFF.

The rearrangement uses TRBV18 and TRBJ1-5, with D possibly TRBD1 on 6 matching bases. Trimming cost V 5 bases and J 4 bases, with 9 bases left between them. Germline assignment: CDR1 KGHSH and CDR2 LQKENI. The length of the CDR3 is 13 residues. This CDR3 reads CASSVDRNQPQHF. CDR3 DNA: TGTGCCAGCTCAGTGGACAGAAATCAGCCCCAGCATTTT.

The V and J genes are TRBV28 and TRBJ1-1; D perhaps matches TRBD1 (6 bases). Germline loops: CDR1 MDHEN, CDR2 SYDVKM. CDR3 length: 14 amino acids. Trimming stripped 2 bases from V and 1 base from J, with 8 bases between. CDR3 loop: CASSLPGQNTEAFF. In nucleotides, the CDR3 is TGTGCCAGCAGTTTACCGGGACAGAACACTGAAGCTTTCTTT.

The CDR3 DNA sequence: TGTGCCAGCAGCGTTTTCGGGGACAGGGAAACTACTTTCTTT. Translating gives CASSVFGDRETTFF. The rearrangement uses TRBV9 and TRBJ1-1; TRBD1 matches at 9 bases. Looked up from germline, CDR1 is SGDLS and CDR2 is YYNGEE. The CDR3 runs to 14 residues. Unmatched junction bases numbered 11, after V lost 2 bases and J lost 12 bases.

This chain links TRBV6-5 with TRBJ1-1; 7 positions match TRBD1. V lost 2 bases, J lost 8 bases, and 8 bases stayed unmatched. CDR1 and CDR2 from the germline V gene are MNHEY and SVGAGI. The CDR3 sequence is 14 residues long. This CDR3 is CASSYRQGSLEAFF. The CDR3 DNA sequence: TGTGCCAGCAGTTACCGACAGGGATCCTTGGAAGCTTTCTTT.

This chain connects TRBV5-5 to TRBJ1-5; perhaps TRBD1 as D (5 bases). The germline V gene encodes CDR1 SGHKS and CDR2 YYEKEE (reference sequence). V was shortened by 1 base and J by 6 bases, with 14 bases between the two germline ends. The CDR3 has 15 amino acids. CDR3 bases: TGTGCCAGCAGCTTGACCGTAGGGGAGGTTCAGCCCCAGCATTTT. Its translation is CASSLTVGEVQPQHF. Supplemented by reference TRBV5-5 and TRBJ1-5, the full variable domain reads DAGVTQSPTHLIKTRGQQVTLRCSPISGHKSVSWYQQVLGQGPQFIFQYYEKEERGRGNFPDRFSARQFPNYSSELNVNALLLGDSALYLCASSLTVGEVQPQHFGDGTRLSIL.

The chain links TRBV30 to TRBJ2-5, with 7 bases aligning to TRBD1. CDR1 is GTSNPN, CDR2 SVGIG, per germline (reference sequence). This CDR3 is 12 amino acids long. V lost 4 bases, J lost 5 bases, and 4 bases stayed unmatched. The CDR3, as DNA: TGTGCCTGGAAAGGGGGCTTCGAGACCCAGTACTTC. Amino acid sequence: CAWKGGFETQYF.

This clone was recorded only once. The chain recombines TRBV4-3 with TRBJ2-7; 11 bases agree with TRBD1. This CDR3 contains 15 residues. Germline trimming cut 6 bases from V and 2 bases from J; bases unmatched to any gene: 6. Germline V gene sequence: CDR1 LGHNA, CDR2 YSLEER. The CDR3 region has the DNA TGCGCCAGCAGTCCAGGGACAGGGGGGACCTACGAGCAGTACTTC. This encodes CASSPGTGGTYEQYF.

This chain connects TRBV9 to TRBJ2-7, with D perhaps TRBD1 (6 bases). V was cut by 0 bases and J by 7 bases, with 26 bases left in between. The CDR3 is 18 residues long. The germline gives CDR1 SGDLS, CDR2 YYNGEE. The DNA for the CDR3 is TGTGCCAGCAGCGTAGAGTGGCTAGCCAAGGCTAGGGGGTGGGAGCAGTACTTC. It codes for CASSVEWLAKARGWEQYF.

The genes are TRBV28 and TRBJ2-3; tentative D call: TRBD1 (6 bases). The CDR3 runs to 15 residues. Germline V CDR1 and CDR2: MDHEN, SYDVKM. Trimming removed 2 bases from V and 2 bases from J, with 11 bases in between. The CDR3 DNA reads as TGTGCCAGCAGTTTACCCCGGACAGACACAGATACGCAGTATTTT. This translates into CASSLPRTDTDTQYF.

The V call is TRBV30, the J call TRBJ2-7; 10 bases match TRBD1. This CDR3 has 14 amino acids. Germline V gives CDR1 GTSNPN, CDR2 SVGIG (reference sequence). V was clipped by 6 bases and J by 4 bases; unmatched bases: 9. CDR3 DNA sequence: TGTGCCTGTCTTCCGGGACAGGGGTTTTACGAGCAGTACTTC. This encodes CACLPGQGFYEQYF.

This clone was seen a handful of times. The V gene is TRBV11-2, the J gene TRBJ2-7; the D is unclear. Trimming took 1 base from V and 2 from J, leaving 6 bases between them. Germline CDR1 is SGHAT and CDR2 is FQNNGV. The CDR3 totals 13 residues. The CDR3 coding sequence is TGTGCCAGCAGCTTAGGTCTAGCCTACGAGCAGTACTTC. Amino acid sequence: CASSLGLAYEQYF.

The gene calls are TRBV4-2 and TRBJ2-1; 7 nucleotides agree with TRBD2. This CDR3 contains 16 residues. Germline values: CDR1 LGHNA, CDR2 YNFKEQ. With 3 bases clipped from V and 0 bases from J, the junction kept 5 bases outside the gene matches. This CDR3 reads CASSHLAGVSYNEQFF. The CDR3 DNA reads TGTGCCAGCAGCCATCTTGCGGGAGTCTCCTACAATGAGCAGTTCTTC.

In this sample, this clone turned up a few times. The V and J genes are TRBV27 and TRBJ1-1; D not certain. The CDR3 extends over 14 amino acids. The germline V gene has CDR1 MNHEY and CDR2 SMNVEV (reference sequence). The ends were cut back, 2 bases at V and 2 bases at J, with 9 bases in the middle. The CDR3 region has the DNA TGTGCCAGCAGTTTAGCAGGACTCAACACTGAAGCTTTCTTT. Translating it yields CASSLAGLNTEAFF.

This clone was counted a few times. The rearrangement joins TRBV15 to TRBJ1-3, with D maybe TRBD1 (5 bases). The V gene's germline CDR1 is LNHNV and CDR2 YYDKDF (reference sequence). Trimming pared 7 bases from V and 7 bases from J, leaving 14 bases between. This CDR3 is 13 amino acids long. CDR3 coding DNA: TGTGCCACCACCGGGGGGGTATCGAACACCATATATTTT. This translates into CATTGGVSNTIYF.

This rearrangement joins TRBV14 to TRBJ2-7; the match to TRBD1 covers 8 bases. Germline V gives CDR1 SGHDN, CDR2 FVKESK. The CDR3 contains 14 residues. The V segment lost 6 bases and the J segment 5 bases; nucleotides outside the gene matches: 9. The CDR3: CASRRQGWSNEQYF. The CDR3 region has the DNA TGTGCCAGCAGGCGACAGGGGTGGTCTAACGAGCAGTACTTC.